These T cell receptor beta chains were read from a single sample in a study of human CD8 memory T cell subsets. TCRdb reprocessed the 5' RACE reads, keeping one entry per CDR3 protein, no DNA. The sample totals around 5,000 distinct CDR3 sequences. The sample comprised CD8+ T cells from PBMCs. The receptors come from a human donor in good health. Each CDR3 is given with its conserved first and last residue. Size is stated for part of the rows, as once, few or many counts, or as a class when the clone is expanded.

J gene: TRBJ2-3; clone size: .; CDR3 length: 13; V gene: TRBV3-1; CDR3 protein: CASPALAPDTQYF
J gene: TRBJ2-7; clone size: .; CDR3 length: 17; V gene: TRBV14; CDR3 protein: CASSQVPGTGSFYEQYF
J gene: TRBJ2-7; clone size: .; CDR3 length: 15; V gene: TRBV2; CDR3 protein: CASTARLAGEYEQYF
J gene: TRBJ2-3; clone size: .; CDR3 length: 12; V gene: TRBV4-3; CDR3 protein: CASGSGEDTQYF
J gene: TRBJ2-2; clone size: .; CDR3 length: 17; V gene: TRBV2; CDR3 protein: CASSEGWQGFDTGELFF
J gene: TRBJ2-7; clone size: .; CDR3 length: 14; V gene: TRBV9; CDR3 protein: CASSGPPKWDEQYF
J gene: TRBJ1-1; clone size: .; CDR3 length: 14; V gene: TRBV7-9; CDR3 protein: CASSLTPRATEAFF
J gene: TRBJ2-5; clone size: .; CDR3 length: 15; V gene: TRBV2; CDR3 protein: CASTGGTGYQETQYF
J gene: TRBJ2-2; clone size: .; CDR3 length: 13; V gene: TRBV11-3; CDR3 protein: CASALAGAGELFF
J gene: TRBJ2-1; clone size: medium-sized; CDR3 length: 16; V gene: TRBV20-1; CDR3 protein: CSAEGAGLTLYNEQFF
J gene: TRBJ2-1; clone size: medium-sized; CDR3 length: 18; V gene: TRBV4-2; CDR3 protein: CASSQDRPGTAGDNEQFF
J gene: TRBJ2-5; clone size: medium-sized; CDR3 length: 14; V gene: TRBV7-6; CDR3 protein: CASSQTRLEETQYF
J gene: TRBJ2-7; clone size: .; CDR3 length: 13; V gene: TRBV29-1; CDR3 protein: CSVGTGGLDEQYF
J gene: TRBJ1-4; clone size: .; CDR3 length: 15; V gene: TRBV4-1; CDR3 protein: CASSQVEGGNEKLFF
J gene: TRBJ2-7; clone size: .; CDR3 length: 13; V gene: TRBV2; CDR3 protein: CASRQGSSYEQYF
J gene: TRBJ1-2; clone size: medium-sized; CDR3 length: 12; V gene: TRBV9; CDR3 protein: CASSPGGGGYTF
J gene: TRBJ2-2; clone size: .; CDR3 length: 13; V gene: TRBV10-2; CDR3 protein: CASSEVIPGELFF
J gene: TRBJ2-7; clone size: medium-sized; CDR3 length: 14; V gene: TRBV19; CDR3 protein: CASSERDRGNEQYF
J gene: TRBJ2-7; clone size: .; CDR3 length: 13; V gene: TRBV6-1; CDR3 protein: CASSEFRGHEQYF
J gene: TRBJ1-2; clone size: .; CDR3 length: 14; V gene: TRBV7-9; CDR3 protein: CASSLTGDNYGYTF
J gene: TRBJ1-2; clone size: .; CDR3 length: 14; V gene: TRBV27; CDR3 protein: CASSLSGQGYGYTF
J gene: TRBJ2-1; clone size: large; CDR3 length: 16; V gene: TRBV20-1; CDR3 protein: CSASPLQQSSYNEQFF
J gene: TRBJ2-1; clone size: medium-sized; CDR3 length: 12; V gene: TRBV29-1; CDR3 protein: CSVEGRVNEQFF
J gene: TRBJ1-2; clone size: .; CDR3 length: 12; V gene: TRBV5-5; CDR3 protein: CASTQGGYGYTF
J gene: TRBJ2-7; clone size: .; CDR3 length: 15; V gene: TRBV19; CDR3 protein: CASSPGQGISYEQYF
J gene: TRBJ1-1; clone size: .; CDR3 length: 14; V gene: TRBV5-1; CDR3 protein: CASSSWTGTNEAFF
J gene: TRBJ1-2; clone size: .; CDR3 length: 13; V gene: TRBV7-2; CDR3 protein: CASSWDRGYGYTF
J gene: TRBJ1-3; clone size: large; CDR3 length: 16; V gene: TRBV7-9; CDR3 protein: CASSYSGTGGGNTIYF
J gene: TRBJ2-1; clone size: .; CDR3 length: 13; V gene: TRBV5-6; CDR3 protein: CASSLGTSLLQFF
J gene: TRBJ2-2; clone size: .; CDR3 length: 15; V gene: TRBV5-4; CDR3 protein: CASSGEQGFPGELFF
J gene: TRBJ2-2; clone size: .; CDR3 length: 15; V gene: TRBV20-1; CDR3 protein: CSAPTRIGFTGELFF
J gene: TRBJ2-7; clone size: .; CDR3 length: 13; V gene: TRBV10-1; CDR3 protein: CASSAGLSYEQYF
J gene: TRBJ2-7; clone size: .; CDR3 length: 14; V gene: TRBV29-1; CDR3 protein: CSVEKGQGRGEQYF
J gene: TRBJ2-1; clone size: medium-sized; CDR3 length: 13; V gene: TRBV20-1; CDR3 protein: CSADQGTEYEQFF
J gene: TRBJ2-2; clone size: medium-sized; CDR3 length: 17; V gene: TRBV21-1; CDR3 protein: CASSKVTGATDTGELFF
J gene: TRBJ1-5; clone size: .; CDR3 length: 17; V gene: TRBV19; CDR3 protein: CASSIGAGRAFNQPQHF
J gene: TRBJ2-1; clone size: .; CDR3 length: 14; V gene: TRBV7-9; CDR3 protein: CASSEEGQYNEQFF
J gene: TRBJ1-1; clone size: .; CDR3 length: 15; V gene: TRBV19; CDR3 protein: CASSISGGLNTEAFF
J gene: TRBJ2-1; clone size: .; CDR3 length: 21; V gene: TRBV3-1; CDR3 protein: CASSQDWVANAGADLYNEQFF
J gene: TRBJ1-5; clone size: medium-sized; CDR3 length: 16; V gene: TRBV12-2; CDR3 protein: CASRPCGGQDNQPQHF
J gene: TRBJ2-5; clone size: .; CDR3 length: 13; V gene: TRBV5-4; CDR3 protein: CASSRTLQETQYF
J gene: TRBJ1-1; clone size: .; CDR3 length: 16; V gene: TRBV4-1; CDR3 protein: CASSQDSQGASTEAFF
J gene: TRBJ2-1; clone size: .; CDR3 length: 14; V gene: TRBV25-1; CDR3 protein: CASSEWAEYNEQFF
J gene: TRBJ2-3; clone size: .; CDR3 length: 12; V gene: TRBV14; CDR3 protein: CASSQGADTQYF
J gene: TRBJ2-7; clone size: .; CDR3 length: 12; V gene: TRBV7-8; CDR3 protein: CASSLRAGEQYF